This is a list of T cell receptor beta chains from one sample in a study of T cell repertoires in cytomegalovirus infection. TCRdb re-analysed the reads in MiXCR, keeping a single row per CDR3 protein. The table lists some 150,000 distinct CDR3 sequences, under 8% of them singletons. The sample taken for sequencing was PBMCs. Receptor source: a human donor in good health (CMV status not recorded). Some clones in this sample may be carry-over from other donors' samples. The CDR3 runs from the conserved cysteine through the conserved F or W. D genes are given only for firm matches. Clone size, where shown, is once, few, many, or a class for clones that have expanded.

j_call v_call clone_size d_call cdr3_aa cdr3_nt
TRBJ1-5 TRBV20-1 . TRBD1 CSAHRQGVSQPQHF TGCAGTGCTCACAGACAGGGTGTGAGTCAGCCCCAGCATTTT
TRBJ1-1 TRBV27 many . CASSHARGTSAKDTEAFF TGTGCCAGCAGTCACGCTCGGGGGACTTCCGCTAAGGACACTGAAGCTTTCTTT
TRBJ1-4 TRBV4-2 many . CASSQERPIGGKLFF TGTGCCAGCAGCCAAGAGAGGCCCATAGGTGGAAAACTGTTTTTT
TRBJ1-4 TRBV27 . . CASSPASYREKLFF TGTGCCAGCAGCCCCGCGTCGTATCGGGAAAAACTGTTTTTT
TRBJ1-4 TRBV28 many . CASSLPATNEKLFF TGTGCCAGCAGTTTACCAGCAACTAATGAAAAACTGTTTTTT
TRBJ1-2 TRBV7-2 few . CASSLTTRAVGYTF TGTGCCAGCAGCTTAACTACACGGGCCGTTGGCTACACCTTC
TRBJ2-3 TRBV29-1 many TRBD2 CSVPRTAGVTDTQYF TGCAGCGTCCCCCGAACGGCGGGGGTCACAGATACGCAGTATTTT
TRBJ2-1 TRBV6-1 many TRBD2 CASRRTSGFSYNEQFF TGTGCCAGCAGGCGGACTAGCGGTTTCTCCTACAATGAGCAGTTCTTC
TRBJ2-7 TRBV4-1 . TRBD2 CANSQGGLAGSSYEQYF TGCGCCAACAGCCAGGGGGGACTAGCGGGGAGCTCCTACGAGCAGTACTTC
TRBJ2-7 TRBV7-9 many . CASRSPDQGGSEQYF TGTGCCAGCCGAAGCCCGGACCAGGGGGGGAGCGAGCAGTACTTC
TRBJ2-1 TRBV19 . . CASSPRAAYNEQFF TGTGCCAGTAGTCCCCGGGCTGCGTACAATGAGCAGTTCTTC
TRBJ2-7 TRBV27 many . CASSAYLDYEQYF TGTGCCAGCAGCGCATACCTAGATTACGAGCAGTACTTC
TRBJ2-1 TRBV7-2 many . CASSLAKVGPRNEQFF TGTGCCAGCAGCTTAGCGAAGGTGGGCCCGAGAAATGAGCAGTTCTTC
TRBJ1-1 TRBV7-8 many . CASSPGTNTEAFF TGTGCCAGCAGCCCAGGGACAAACACTGAAGCTTTCTTT
TRBJ2-7 TRBV20-1 few . CSARAGRGGSYEQYF TGCAGTGCTAGAGCGGGGAGGGGGGGGTCCTACGAGCAGTACTTC
TRBJ2-3 TRBV7-2 many . CASSLQASTSTDTQYF TGTGCCAGCAGCTTACAGGCCAGCACTAGCACAGATACGCAGTATTTT
TRBJ2-6 TRBV7-6 . . CASSLGTSGANVLTF TGTGCCAGCAGCTTAGGGACTTCTGGGGCCAACGTCCTGACTTTC
TRBJ1-5 TRBV6-2/TRBV6-3 . . CASSRSDQPQHF TGTGCCAGCAGCCGGAGCGATCAGCCCCAGCATTTT
TRBJ2-1 TRBV19 many . CASSSQGQGLAAEQFF TGTGCCAGTAGTTCACAAGGACAGGGCCTAGCGGCTGAGCAGTTCTTC
TRBJ2-3 TRBV5-5 many TRBD2 CASSSRLAGADTQYF TGTGCCAGCAGCTCGAGACTAGCGGGGGCAGATACGCAGTATTTT
TRBJ2-1 TRBV6-6 . . CASSYEGSSYNEQFF TGTGCCAGCAGTTACGAGGGCAGTTCCTACAATGAGCAGTTCTTC
TRBJ1-2 TRBV4-1 many . CASSQDRAERLDLNYGYTF TGCGCCAGCAGCCAAGATCGCGCCGAGCGCTTGGACCTTAACTATGGCTACACCTTC
TRBJ1-2 TRBV2 . TRBD1 CAIGTANYGYTF TGTGCCATAGGGACAGCTAACTATGGCTACACCTTC
TRBJ1-1 TRBV19 . . CASNTGLRTEAFF TGTGCCAGTAACACAGGGTTAAGGACTGAAGCTTTCTTT
TRBJ1-5 TRBV29-1 . TRBD1 CSVGQGGDQPQHF TGCAGCGTTGGACAGGGTGGGGATCAGCCCCAGCATTTT
TRBJ1-6 TRBV6-1 many . CASTPRWSPVLNSPLHF TGTGCCAGCACCCCCCGATGGTCACCCGTATTGAATTCACCCCTCCACTTT
TRBJ1-3 TRBV5-4 many . CASSLGGAGNTIYF TGTGCCAGCAGCTTGGGAGGGGCTGGAAACACCATATATTTT
TRBJ1-1 TRBV7-9 . . CASTPTGVVLTEAFF TGTGCCAGCACCCCGACCGGAGTAGTCCTCACTGAAGCTTTCTTT
TRBJ2-1 TRBV7-9 many TRBD2 CASSSTSGGYNEQFF TGTGCCAGCAGTTCGACTAGCGGGGGGTACAATGAGCAGTTCTTC
TRBJ1-1 TRBV6-5 few TRBD1 CASSMPGGNWAFF TGTGCCAGCAGCATGCCAGGGGGCAATTGGGCTTTCTTT
TRBJ2-2 TRBV20-1 many . CSTIRAAATGELFF TGCAGTACGATTAGGGCGGCGGCAACCGGGGAGCTGTTTTTT
TRBJ2-5 TRBV7-2 many . CASSPPGGFETQYF TGTGCCAGCAGTCCCCCGGGCGGGTTTGAGACCCAGTACTTC
TRBJ2-7 TRBV6-6 few . CASSSPLAPEQYF TGTGCCAGCAGTTCTCCTTTGGCCCCCGAGCAGTACTTC
TRBJ2-7 TRBV10-3 many . CAISSGEQYF TGTGCCATCAGCTCCGGCGAGCAGTACTTC
TRBJ2-1 TRBV6-8 many TRBD1 CASSYSPGGISYNEQFF TGTGCCAGCAGTTACTCACCAGGGGGCATCTCCTACAATGAGCAGTTCTTC
TRBJ1-1 TRBV11-2 many . CASSLALLTAQNTEAFF TGTGCCAGCAGCTTAGCCCTTTTAACAGCGCAGAACACTGAAGCTTTCTTT
TRBJ2-3 TRBV7-3 many TRBD2 CASSLNGGAADTQYF TGTGCCAGCAGCTTAAACGGGGGGGCCGCAGATACGCAGTATTTT